This TCR beta chain is from a study of blood T cell repertoires in COVID-19. Study as a whole: Spain, Italy and the United States supplied samples that represented acute and convalescent COVID-19. Sources were T cells, B-cell-depleted T cells, or PBMCs; the material itself was cDNA or gDNA.

CDR3 size: 16 residues. V shed 1 base and J 2 bases; nucleotides not matched to a gene: 8. Germline V gene sequence: CDR1 SGHTA, CDR2 FQGNSA. Original analysis: Nucleated cell number was recorded as an estimate derived from reference gene primer amplification. Clones were read by immunoSEQ multiplex PCR, and TCRdb kept only the in-frame ones, dropping some. That table is the source of V, J and clone size, and D and trimming were worked out from the DNA. The sample carries 200,000 to 250,000 clones, 80% to 90% recorded once. The sample comprised peripheral blood. This sequence was found in a man aged 50 or older with active or convalescent COVID-19. The rearrangement links TRBV7-2 to TRBJ2-7, with 7 nucleotides matching TRBD2. Here the CDR3 reads CASSLEAGVGAYEQYF. In nucleotides, the CDR3 is TGTGCCAGCAGCTTAGAGGCGGGGGTAGGGGCCTACGAGCAGTACTTC.